This T cell receptor (beta chain) appears in the sequencing data of a study of STAT3 mutations in large granular lymphocyte leukemia. Study-wide background: More than half of T-LGLL patients received immunosuppressive therapy.

Germline lookup yields CDR1 SGHDT and CDR2 YYEEEE. The CDR3 totals 15 residues. Between the trimmed V and J ends, which lost 5 bases and 5 bases, there was a span of 19 bases. With regard to this clone: Its antigen is as yet unknown.

Overall study results and limits: Samples missed the first appearance of the clone. Every T-LGLL patient had at least one immunodominant TCRbeta clonotype. Some patients had persisting codominant clonotypes that could mask small clones.

The protocol was immunoSEQ multiplex PCR, while the TCRdb copy is restricted to in-frame clones and leaves out a portion. The table lists thousands of clones, about four fifths of them singletons. The sequenced sample was peripheral blood mononuclear cells. This sequence originates from a woman between 40 and 55 years old with T-cell large granular lymphocyte leukemia. Some clones in this sample may be carry-over from other donors' samples. V gene TRBV5-6 combines with J gene TRBJ1-2, with TRBD1 as a possible D gene (6 bases). CDR3 sequence reads: CASRQFEGGRYGYTF. As DNA, the CDR3 is TGTGCCAGCAGGCAATTCGAGGGGGGACGGTATGGCTACACCTTC.